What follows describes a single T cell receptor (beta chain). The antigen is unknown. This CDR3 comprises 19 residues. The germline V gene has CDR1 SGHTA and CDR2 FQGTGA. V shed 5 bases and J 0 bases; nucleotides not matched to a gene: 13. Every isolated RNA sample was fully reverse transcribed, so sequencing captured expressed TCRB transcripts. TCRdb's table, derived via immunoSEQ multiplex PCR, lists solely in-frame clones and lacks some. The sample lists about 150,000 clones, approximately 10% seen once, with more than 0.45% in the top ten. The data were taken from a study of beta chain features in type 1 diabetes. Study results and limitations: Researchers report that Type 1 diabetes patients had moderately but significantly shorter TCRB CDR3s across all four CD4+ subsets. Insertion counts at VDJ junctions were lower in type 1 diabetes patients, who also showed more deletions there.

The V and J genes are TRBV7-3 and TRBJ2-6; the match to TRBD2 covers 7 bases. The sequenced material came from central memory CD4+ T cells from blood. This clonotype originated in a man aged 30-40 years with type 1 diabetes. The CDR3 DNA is TGTGCCAGCAGCCCCCCCTTCGGGGGGTACTTCTCTGGGGCCAACGTCCTGACTTTC. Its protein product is CASSPPFGGYFSGANVLTF.